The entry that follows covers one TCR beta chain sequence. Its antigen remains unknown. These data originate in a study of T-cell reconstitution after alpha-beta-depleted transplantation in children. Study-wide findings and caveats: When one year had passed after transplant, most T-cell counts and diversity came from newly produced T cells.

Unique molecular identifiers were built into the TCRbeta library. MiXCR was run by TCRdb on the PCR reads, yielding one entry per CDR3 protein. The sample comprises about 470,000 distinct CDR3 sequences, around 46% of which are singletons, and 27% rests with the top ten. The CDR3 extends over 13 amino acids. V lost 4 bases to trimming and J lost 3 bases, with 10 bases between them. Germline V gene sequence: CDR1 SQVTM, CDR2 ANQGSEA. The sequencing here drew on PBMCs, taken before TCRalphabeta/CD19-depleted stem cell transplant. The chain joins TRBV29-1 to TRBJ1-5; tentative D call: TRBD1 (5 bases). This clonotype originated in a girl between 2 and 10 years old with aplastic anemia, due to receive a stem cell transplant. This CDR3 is CSVAGTANQPQHF. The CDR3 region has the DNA TGCAGCGTTGCCGGGACGGCCAATCAGCCCCAGCATTTT.